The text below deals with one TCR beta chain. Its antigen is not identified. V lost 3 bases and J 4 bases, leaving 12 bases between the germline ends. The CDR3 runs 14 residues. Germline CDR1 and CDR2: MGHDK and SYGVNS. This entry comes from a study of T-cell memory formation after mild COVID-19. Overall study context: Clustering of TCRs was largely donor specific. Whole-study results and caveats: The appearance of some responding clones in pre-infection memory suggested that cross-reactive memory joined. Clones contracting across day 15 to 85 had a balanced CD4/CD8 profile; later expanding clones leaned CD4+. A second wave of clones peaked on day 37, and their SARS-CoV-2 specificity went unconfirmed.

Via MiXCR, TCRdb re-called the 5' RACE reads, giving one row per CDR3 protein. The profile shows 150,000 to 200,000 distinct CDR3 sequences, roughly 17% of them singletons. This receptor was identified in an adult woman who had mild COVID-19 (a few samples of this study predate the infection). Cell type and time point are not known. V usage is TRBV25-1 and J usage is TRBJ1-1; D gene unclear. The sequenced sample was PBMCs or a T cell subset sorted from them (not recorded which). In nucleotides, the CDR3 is TGTGCCAGCAGTGATGAGGCCCGAGGCACTGAAGCTTTCTTT. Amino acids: CASSDEARGTEAFF.